The 24 T cell receptor beta chains given below trace back to one sample, sequenced in a study of cytomegalovirus exposure and HLA in healthy donors. Researchers ran the PCR with 60 Vbeta and 13 Jbeta primers. Data came from immunoSEQ multiplex PCR; TCRdb stores just in-frame clones and leaves some out. This sample has 150,000 to 160,000 clones; more than 75% occur once, and the top ten carry roughly 7.7%. Sequenced sample: PBMCs. Every receptor here comes from a man aged 30 to 45 in good health and CMV-seropositive.

Here the CDR3 reads CASSWDRVNNSPLHF. The CDR3 coding sequence is TGTGCCAGCAGTTGGGACAGGGTTAATAATTCACCCCTCCACTTT. This chain connects TRBV6-5 to TRBJ1-6; 9 bases are a match to TRBD1. The ends lost 4 bases at V and 5 bases at J; junction bases unmatched: 3. The CDR3 totals 15 residues. Germline CDR1 is MNHEY and CDR2 is SVGAGI.

The rearrangement links TRBV10-3 to TRBJ2-5; the match to TRBD2 covers 7 bases. Germline V gives CDR1 ENHRY, CDR2 SYGVKD. The CDR3 spans 17 residues. After removal of 7 bases from V and 2 bases from J, the junction contained 16 bases not matched to a gene. The DNA of the CDR3 is TGTGCCATCAAGGCCTCTCGGGGGAGGGATCCTCAAGAGACCCAGTACTTC. Encoded protein: CAIKASRGRDPQETQYF.

The CDR3 DNA sequence: TGTGCCACCTCGGTCCCGGGGTCGGGCACCGGGGAGCTGTTTTTT. Protein product: CATSVPGSGTGELFF. This chain joins TRBV15 and TRBJ2-2; D is perhaps TRBD2 (5 bases). Germline V lookup: CDR1 LNHNV, CDR2 YYDKDF (reference sequence). V lost 8 bases, J lost 4 bases, and 17 bases lay in between. The CDR3 consists of 15 residues.

The chain links TRBV6-1 to TRBJ1-2, with TRBD1 as a possible D gene (5 bases). The length of the CDR3 is 15 residues. Between the trimmed V and J ends, which lost 1 base and 4 bases, there was a span of 13 bases. Germline assignment: CDR1 MNHNS and CDR2 SASEGT. CDR3 sequence (DNA): TGTGCCAGCAGTGAAGGTGCAGGGATGGGCTATGGCTACACCTTC. Encoded protein: CASSEGAGMGYGYTF.

The V and J genes are TRBV28 and TRBJ2-1, with 7 bases fitting TRBD2. The germline gives CDR1 MDHEN, CDR2 SYDVKM. This CDR3 is 15 amino acids long. Germline trimming cut 6 bases from V and 4 bases from J; bases unmatched to any gene: 9. The CDR3 sequence: CASRAPGLPYNEQFF. CDR3 bases: TGTGCCAGCAGGGCACCGGGACTACCTTACAATGAGCAGTTCTTC.

The chain has TRBV27 and TRBJ1-2, with D possibly matching TRBD1 (5 bases). From germline, CDR1 is MNHEY and CDR2 SMNVEV (reference sequence). V was trimmed by 10 bases and J by 4 bases, leaving 16 bases between them. The CDR3 totals 13 residues. Here the CDR3 DNA reads TGTGCCACTACGGGGGGGTTTGGCTATGGCTACACCTTC. Translation: CATTGGFGYGYTF.

The chain couples TRBV2 to TRBJ1-2; TRBD1 is a possible D gene (5 bases). The V end lost 2 bases, the J end lost 11 bases, and 21 bases lay between the germline ends. Germline V gene sequence: CDR1 SNHLY, CDR2 FYNNEI. The CDR3 loop spans 15 amino acids. The CDR3 loop reads CASSESRAGWGGYTF. In DNA, the CDR3 is TGTGCCAGCAGTGAAAGTCGGGCAGGGTGGGGGGGGTACACCTTC.

In DNA, the CDR3 is TGTGCCAGCAGCCTCCGGACAGGCGATAACACTGAAGCTTTCTTT. Translation: CASSLRTGDNTEAFF. The chain recombines TRBV7-6 with TRBJ1-1; 7 nucleotides match TRBD1. Germline V lookup: CDR1 SGHVS, CDR2 FNYEAQ. The CDR3 has 15 amino acids. The junction had 8 bases not matched to a gene; V was cut back by 5 bases and J by 2 bases.

The V call is TRBV2, the J call TRBJ1-1, with D tentatively TRBD1 (5 bases). Germline V gene lookup returns CDR1 SNHLY and CDR2 FYNNEI. CDR3 size: 14 residues. With 5 bases removed from V and 2 bases from J, the gap between germline ends came to 12 bases. The CDR3, as DNA: TGTGCCAGCAGTTATGACAGTCACAACACTGAAGCTTTCTTT. Its protein product is CASSYDSHNTEAFF.

A few counts support this clone. This chain links TRBV9 with TRBJ2-1; the match to TRBD1 covers 9 bases. The V gene end was trimmed by 2 bases and the J gene end by 7 bases; junction bases not matched to a gene: 7. Germline-derived CDR1 and CDR2 are SGDLS and YYNGEE. This CDR3 region has 15 residues. CDR3 region: CASSVGTGMVNEQFF. The CDR3 DNA is TGTGCCAGCAGCGTGGGGACAGGGATGGTGAATGAGCAGTTCTTC.

On this clone: Germline and junction disagree at one end, which may indicate a read error. This chain connects TRBV11-2 to TRBJ2-7; the D is unclear. Germline CDR1 and CDR2: SGHAT and FQNNGV. This CDR3 region has 15 residues. CDR3 region: CAGSLHQISSYEQYF. CDR3 in DNA: TGTGCCGGCAGCTTGCACCAAATTAGCTCCTACGAGCAGTACTTC.

The V gene is TRBV5-6, the J gene TRBJ2-1; 9 nucleotides align to TRBD2. Looked up from germline, CDR1 is SGHDT and CDR2 is YYEEEE. J lost 5 bases, V lost 4 bases, and 7 bases had no gene match. The CDR3 runs to 15 residues. The CDR3 sequence is CASSPTSGVNNEQFF. The CDR3 DNA is TGTGCCAGCAGCCCGACTAGCGGAGTAAACAATGAGCAGTTCTTC.

The genes are TRBV7-8 and TRBJ2-7; D might be TRBD2 (5 bases). V lost 5 bases and J lost 2, with 19 bases in between. The V gene's germline CDR1 is SGHVS and CDR2 FQNEAQ. This CDR3 region has 16 residues. The CDR3: CASSPEGIGSTYEQYF. Here the CDR3 DNA reads TGTGCCAGCAGCCCCGAGGGTATAGGGTCCACCTACGAGCAGTACTTC.

This chain joins TRBV5-1 and TRBJ1-1, with 9 bases aligning to TRBD1. The germline V gene encodes CDR1 SGHRS and CDR2 YFSETQ. This CDR3 is 16 amino acids long. V gave up 4 bases and J gave up 1 base; unmatched junction bases: 8. CDR3 sequence: CASSLIGTGWNTEAFF. CDR3 coding DNA: TGCGCCAGCAGCCTCATCGGGACAGGGTGGAACACTGAAGCTTTCTTT. Supplemented by reference TRBV5-1 and TRBJ1-1, the full variable domain reads KAGVTQTPRYLIKTRGQQVTLSCSPISGHRSVSWYQQTPGQGLQFLFEYFSETQRNKGNFPGRFSGRQFSNSRSEMNVSTLELGDSALYLCASSLIGTGWNTEAFFGQGTRLTVV.

This chain links TRBV11-2 with TRBJ2-7, with 9 bases matching TRBD1. The CDR3 consists of 16 residues. V shed 2 bases and J 2 bases; nucleotides not matched to a gene: 7. Germline CDR1 SGHAT, CDR2 FQNNGV. The CDR3 nucleotides are TGTGCCAGCAGCTTAATCGGGGGGACAGGGACCTACGAGCAGTACTTC. The encoded protein is CASSLIGGTGTYEQYF.

This clone is a singleton in its sample. The chain couples TRBV9 to TRBJ2-5; 7 positions match TRBD2. Matching the DNA end better, TRBJ2-7 makes the J call doubtful. Germline CDR1 and CDR2: SGDLS and YYNGEE. The CDR3 is 13 residues long. Here the CDR3 DNA reads TGTGCCAGCAGCCCCCGGGAGGAATACGAGCAGTACTTC. Residues: CASSPREEYEQYF.

CDR3 DNA sequence: TGCGCCAGCAGCTCGGGAGGAGATGGCTACACCTTC. Protein sequence: CASSSGGDGYTF. The chain combines TRBV5-1 with TRBJ1-2, with no clear D. Per germline, CDR1 SGHRS and CDR2 YFSETQ. The CDR3 contains 12 residues. The V and J ends lost 3 bases and 6 bases respectively, with 9 bases between them.

V and J are TRBV2 and TRBJ1-2; 9 nucleotides agree with TRBD1. CDR1 and CDR2 from the germline V gene are SNHLY and FYNNEI. V shed 5 bases and J 3 bases; nucleotides not matched to a gene: 7. The CDR3 has 15 amino acids. The CDR3 loop reads CASSWDRDSDYGYTF. The CDR3 DNA sequence: TGTGCCAGCAGTTGGGACAGGGATTCTGACTATGGCTACACCTTC.

There are a few counts of this clone. The chain recombines TRBV6-5 with TRBJ2-6; unclear D gene. The CDR3 runs 15 residues. V was cut by 6 bases and J by 0 bases, with 9 bases left in between. The germline V gene has CDR1 MNHEY and CDR2 SVGAGI. CDR3 amino acids: CASSYKASGANVLTF. The CDR3 coding sequence is TGTGCCAGCAGCTATAAAGCCTCTGGGGCCAACGTCCTGACTTTC.

The J gene is TRBJ2-5, the V gene TRBV27; 12 bases agree with TRBD2. This CDR3 spans 16 amino acids. Per the germline V gene, CDR1 is MNHEY and CDR2 is SMNVEV (reference sequence). After removal of 5 bases from V and 5 bases from J, the junction contained 9 bases not matched to a gene. Here the CDR3 DNA reads TGTGCCAGCAGTACGACTAGCGGGAGACGCCGCGAGACCCAGTACTTC. This codes for CASSTTSGRRRETQYF.

V usage is TRBV5-1 and J usage is TRBJ2-1; maybe TRBD2 (6 bases). This CDR3 is built from 12 residues. CDR1 is SGHRS, CDR2 YFSETQ, per germline. With 7 bases removed from V and 7 bases from J, the gap between germline ends came to 12 bases. The CDR3, as DNA: TGCGCCAGCTCGGGGGAAAGTAATGAGCAGTTCTTC. This gives the protein CASSGESNEQFF.

The chain recombines TRBV4-3 with TRBJ2-3, with no clear D. The germline V gene has CDR1 LGHNA and CDR2 YSLEER. The CDR3 loop spans 14 amino acids. Trimming left V 4 bases short and J 6 bases short, with 14 bases between. CDR3: CASSPQARRDTQYF. DNA of the CDR3: TGCGCCAGCAGCCCCCAAGCTAGGCGGGATACGCAGTATTTT.

The CDR3 reads CASSLGLAGGSGETQYF. In DNA, the CDR3 is TGCGCCAGCAGCTTGGGACTAGCGGGAGGGTCCGGGGAGACCCAGTACTTC. This chain joins TRBV5-1 and TRBJ2-5; 14 bases agree with TRBD2. Germline-derived CDR1 and CDR2 are SGHRS and YFSETQ. This CDR3 has 17 residues. The V segment lost 0 bases and the J segment 5 bases; nucleotides outside the gene matches: 6.

J is TRBJ2-3 and V is TRBV30, with 10 bases identical to TRBD1. This CDR3 region has 15 residues. Per the germline V gene, CDR1 is GTSNPN and CDR2 is SVGIG (reference sequence). Trimming took 1 base from V and 4 from J; bases not matched to a gene: 5. This CDR3 is CAWSGGQGRADTQYF. The CDR3 region has the DNA TGTGCCTGGAGTGGGGGACAGGGGCGCGCAGATACGCAGTATTTT.